This T cell receptor (beta chain) originates from a study of identical twins. The study's findings and limits: Twin pairs had excess sharing that was weaker in beta out-of-frame sequences. Out-of-frame alpha sequences that twins shared showed excess low generation probability. Potential partial confounding of zero-insertion analyses by invariant MAIT and iNKT cells was noted.

The V and J ends lost 7 bases and 7 bases, in that order; junction bases with no gene match: 7. CDR3 length: 12 residues. CDR1 is GTSNPN, CDR2 SVGIG, per germline (reference sequence). This clonotype was counted many times. As yet, its antigen is unknown. TCRdb reprocessed the 5' RACE reads via MiXCR and lists one record per CDR3 protein. The sample holds 400,000 to 500,000 distinct CDR3 sequences, around 18% seen once. The chain combines TRBV30 with TRBJ2-7; 10 bases line up with TRBD1. This TCR was sampled from a man aged 45-60 years in good health. Sequenced material: naive T cells sorted from blood. The CDR3 nucleotides are TGTGCCTCTGAGGGACAGGGGCCTGAGCAGTACTTC. Translating gives CASEGQGPEQYF.